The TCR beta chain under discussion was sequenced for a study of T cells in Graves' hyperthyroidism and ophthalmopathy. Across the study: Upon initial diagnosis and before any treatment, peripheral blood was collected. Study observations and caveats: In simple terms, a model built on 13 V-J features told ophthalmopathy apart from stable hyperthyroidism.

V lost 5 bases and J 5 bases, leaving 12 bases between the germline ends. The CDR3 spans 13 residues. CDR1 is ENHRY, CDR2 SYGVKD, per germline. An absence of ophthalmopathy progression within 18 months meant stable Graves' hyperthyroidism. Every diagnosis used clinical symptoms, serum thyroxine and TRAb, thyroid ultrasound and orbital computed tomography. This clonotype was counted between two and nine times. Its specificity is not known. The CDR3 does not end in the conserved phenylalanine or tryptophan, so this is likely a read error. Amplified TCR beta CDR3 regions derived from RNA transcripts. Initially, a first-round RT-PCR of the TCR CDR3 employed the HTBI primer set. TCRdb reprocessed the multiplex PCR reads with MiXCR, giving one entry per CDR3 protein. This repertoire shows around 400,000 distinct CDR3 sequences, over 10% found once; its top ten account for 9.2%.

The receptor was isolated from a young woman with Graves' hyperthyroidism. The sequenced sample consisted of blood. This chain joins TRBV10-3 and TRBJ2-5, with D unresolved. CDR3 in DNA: TGTGCCATCAGTCTTGGGTCCTTGGAGACCCAGTACCTC. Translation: CAISLGSLETQYL.